This record covers a single T cell receptor (beta chain). Using immunoSEQ multiplex PCR, the repertoire was profiled, and TCRdb retains in-frame clones only, with some absent. This table holds around 87,000 clones, roughly nine tenths found once. The CDR3 is 14 residues long. Germline loops: CDR1 LGHDT, CDR2 YNNKEL (reference sequence). The germline V and J ends were trimmed by 10 bases and 5 bases, with 20 bases remaining between them. The entry originates in a study of blood T cell repertoires in COVID-19. The chain combines TRBV3-1 (or the pseudogene TRBV3-2) with TRBJ2-5; the D gene is possibly TRBD2 (7 bases). This clonotype was sampled from a man aged 45 to 65 with acute or convalescent COVID-19. Sequencing used peripheral blood. The CDR3 DNA is TGTGCCACCAACAACCGAAGGGGGGGGGAGACCCAGTACTTC. Amino acid sequence: CATNNRRGGETQYF.